These 20 T cell receptor beta chains originate from one sample sequenced in a study of T cell repertoires in cytomegalovirus infection. One entry per CDR3 protein, called by TCRdb with MiXCR from the reads. The sample holds 250,000 or so distinct CDR3 sequences, around 12% seen once. The sequencing sample was made of PBMCs. Every receptor here comes from a human donor in good health (CMV status not recorded). Some clones in this sample may be carry-over from other donors' samples.

The rearrangement uses TRBV7-9 and TRBJ1-1; TRBD1 aligns across 8 bases. This CDR3 is 20 amino acids long. Germline assignment: CDR1 SEHNR and CDR2 FQNEAQ (reference sequence). J lost 4 bases, V lost 2 bases, and 21 bases had no gene match. CDR3 in amino acids: CASSLTGSRDRTEWGTEAFF. The CDR3 DNA is TGTGCCAGCAGCTTAACGGGGTCCCGGGACAGGACAGAGTGGGGCACTGAAGCTTTCTTT.

The J gene is TRBJ1-2, the V gene TRBV29-1; weak D call: TRBD1 (6 bases). Germline loops: CDR1 SQVTM, CDR2 ANQGSEA. Between the trimmed V and J ends, which lost 6 bases and 3 bases, there was a span of 17 bases. The CDR3 covers 14 residues. The CDR3 DNA follows: TGCAGCGTAAAGGGGGGACGGACAGACTATGGCTACACCTTC. Its translation: CSVKGGRTDYGYTF.

The V and J genes are TRBV28 and TRBJ1-2, with TRBD1 matching 9 bases. Germline V gives CDR1 MDHEN, CDR2 SYDVKM. CDR3 length equals 15 residues. V was clipped by 1 base and J by 5 bases; unmatched bases: 5. CDR3 DNA: TGTGCCAGCAGTTTATCCGGACAGGGGAGTTATGGCTACACCTTC. It yields the protein CASSLSGQGSYGYTF.

This clonotype was seen ten or more times. The V and J genes are TRBV10-3 and TRBJ1-3; unclear D gene. Trimming shortened V by 3 bases and J by 0 bases, and 12 bases separated the two germline ends. Per the germline V gene, CDR1 is ENHRY and CDR2 is SYGVKD. CDR3 length: 16 residues. The CDR3 nucleotides are TGTGCCATCAGTGACTCGGCGGCCGTCTCTGGAAACACCATATATTTT. Its protein product is CAISDSAAVSGNTIYF.

The V gene is TRBV19, the J gene TRBJ1-2; 9 nucleotides line up with TRBD1. The CDR3 is 15 amino acids. The trim removed 5 bases at V and 0 bases at J, leaving 4 bases unmatched. From germline, CDR1 is LNHDA and CDR2 SQIVND (reference sequence). This CDR3 reads CASSPGDRANYGYTF. CDR3 in DNA: TGTGCCAGTAGTCCCGGGGACAGGGCTAACTATGGCTACACCTTC.

This clonotype was observed at least ten times. The J gene is TRBJ2-1, the V gene TRBV5-4, with 9 bases matching TRBD2. V lost 4 bases to trimming and J lost 14 bases; unmatched junction nucleotides: 10. This CDR3 contains 13 residues. CDR1 and CDR2 from the germline V gene are SGHNT and YYREEE (reference sequence). The CDR3 loop reads CASSGGGRGGEFF. The CDR3 nucleotides are TGTGCCAGCAGCGGAGGCGGGAGGGGGGGTGAGTTCTTC.

This clonotype was observed at least ten times. The chain links TRBV7-2 to TRBJ2-7; 14 bases map to TRBD2. V lost 5 bases to trimming and J lost 4 bases; unmatched junction nucleotides: 10. Germline values: CDR1 SGHTA, CDR2 FQGNSA. This CDR3 is built from 17 residues. CDR3 amino acids: CASSPGTSGRRNYEQYF. The CDR3 DNA reads as TGTGCCAGCAGCCCCGGGACTAGCGGGAGAAGGAATTACGAGCAGTACTTC.

This clonotype was seen many times. This chain links TRBV7-2 with TRBJ2-1; D gene ambiguous. This CDR3 is built from 12 residues. V was pared by 5 bases and J by 10 bases, with 12 bases between. From germline, CDR1 is SGHTA and CDR2 FQGNSA. CDR3 nucleotide sequence: TGTGCCAGCAGCGATACGTGGGGAGAGCAGTTCTTC. Protein: CASSDTWGEQFF.

This clonotype has only a few counts. V and J are TRBV7-3 and TRBJ2-2; no definite D call. The CDR3 totals 14 residues. Between the trimmed V and J ends, which lost 5 bases and 1 base, there was a span of 8 bases. Germline assignment: CDR1 SGHTA and CDR2 FQGTGA. This chain's CDR3 is CASSPQRNTGELFF. The CDR3 nucleotides read TGTGCCAGCAGCCCCCAGAGGAACACCGGGGAGCTGTTTTTT.

In this sample, this clonotype turned up many times. The CDR3 spells CASSLGRTSTDTQYF. CDR3 DNA: TGTGCCAGCAGCTTGGGGCGGACTAGCACAGATACGCAGTATTTT. V and J are TRBV7-8 and TRBJ2-3; possibly TRBD1 or TRBD2 for D (5 bases each). V shed 3 bases and J shed 0 bases, with 10 bases lying between them. Looked up from germline, CDR1 is SGHVS and CDR2 is FQNEAQ. The CDR3 runs to 15 residues.

This clonotype was counted many times. This rearrangement joins TRBV7-2 to TRBJ1-2; D gene ambiguous. CDR1 and CDR2 from the germline V gene are SGHTA and FQGNSA. The length of the CDR3 is 13 residues. The germline V and J ends were trimmed by 1 base and 11 bases, with 14 bases remaining between them. The CDR3 here is CASSLGAERHYTF. The CDR3 DNA follows: TGTGCCAGCAGCTTAGGGGCCGAGCGGCATTACACCTTC.

This clonotype was seen ten or more times. The V call is TRBV19, the J call TRBJ1-1, with D perhaps matching TRBD1 (5 bases). The V end lost 1 base, the J end lost 6 bases, and 15 bases lay between the germline ends. CDR1 is LNHDA, CDR2 SQIVND, per germline (reference sequence). This CDR3 is 15 amino acids long. The CDR3 DNA sequence: TGTGCCAGTAGTATAGGTTTGGGACTAAACGCTGAAGCTTTCTTT. This translates into CASSIGLGLNAEAFF.

This clonotype was recorded many times. The gene calls are TRBV11-2 and TRBJ1-6; D might be TRBD1 (6 bases). V gave up 2 bases and J gave up 12 bases, with 17 bases separating them. CDR1 is SGHAT and CDR2 is FQNNGV in the germline V gene. This CDR3 has 15 residues. CDR3 residues: CASSLNHDQGLPLHF. For the CDR3, the DNA is TGTGCCAGCAGCTTAAACCACGACCAGGGGTTACCCCTCCACTTT.

This clonotype was detected a few times. The chain combines TRBV20-1 with TRBJ1-1; D unclear. The CDR3 is made up of 13 amino acids. V dropped 0 bases and J dropped 2 bases, with 7 bases sitting between them. CDR1 and CDR2 from the germline V gene are DFQATT and SNEGSKA (reference sequence). The CDR3 DNA reads TGCAGTGCTAGAGACAGCAGAAACACTGAAGCTTTCTTT. It codes for CSARDSRNTEAFF.

This clonotype has just a few counts. The J gene is TRBJ1-6, the V gene TRBV11-1; D ambiguous. Germline V CDR1 and CDR2: SGHAT, FQDESV (reference sequence). V was shortened by 5 bases and J by 6 bases, with 11 bases between the two germline ends. The CDR3 consists of 14 residues. CDR3 protein: CASSPTRINSPLHF. Here the CDR3 DNA reads TGTGCCAGCAGCCCAACCCGGATTAATTCACCCCTCCACTTT.

V usage is TRBV28 and J usage is TRBJ2-4, with 10 bases identical to TRBD1. Trimming cost V 6 bases and J 8 bases; bases outside gene matches: 10. The CDR3 consists of 15 residues. Germline V gene lookup returns CDR1 MDHEN and CDR2 SYDVKM. In nucleotides, the CDR3 is TGTGCCAGCAGCAAATTGACAGGGGGCAGGGACATTCAGTACTTC. This encodes CASSKLTGGRDIQYF.

This clonotype occurred many times. The chain links TRBV27 to TRBJ1-2; D unclear. The germline gives CDR1 MNHEY, CDR2 SMNVEV (reference sequence). The V and J ends lost 5 bases and 9 bases respectively, with 16 bases between them. This CDR3 has 13 residues. CDR3 in amino acids: CASSPRGGMSYTF. In nucleotides, the CDR3 is TGTGCCAGCAGTCCTCGGGGAGGGATGAGCTACACCTTC.

This clonotype has more than one count but fewer than ten. V gene TRBV29-1 combines with J gene TRBJ1-1, with 10 bases that match TRBD1. This CDR3 has 13 amino acids. V lost 7 bases and J lost 7; bases outside the gene matches: 9. In germline, CDR1 is SQVTM, CDR2 ANQGSEA. CDR3 nucleotides: TGCAGCGGAGTCGACAGGGGGCAAGGTGAAGCTTTCTTT. It encodes CSGVDRGQGEAFF.

The chain joins TRBV20-1 to TRBJ1-5; 7 bases agree with TRBD1. This CDR3 comprises 15 residues. Trimming cost V 0 bases and J 0 bases; bases outside gene matches: 2. Germline CDR1 reads DFQATT; CDR2 reads SNEGSKA (reference sequence). CDR3 coding DNA: TGCAGTGCTAGAGAGACAGGGATTAGCAATCAGCCCCAGCATTTT. It yields the protein CSARETGISNQPQHF.

This clonotype was recorded at least ten times. The chain carries TRBV7-2 and TRBJ2-2; 11 positions match TRBD2. The CDR3 totals 16 residues. The germline V gene has CDR1 SGHTA and CDR2 FQGNSA. Trimming removed 5 bases from V and 3 bases from J; junction bases left unmatched: 5. The chain's CDR3 is CASSGSGGADTGELFF. CDR3 DNA: TGTGCCAGCAGCGGTAGCGGGGGGGCCGACACCGGGGAGCTGTTTTTT.